This T cell receptor beta chain was observed in a study of Ad26.COV2.S vaccination and SARS-CoV-2 variants. Clones were read by immunoSEQ multiplex PCR, and TCRdb kept only the in-frame ones, dropping some. The table records around 86,000 clones, 82% of them present only once. Trimming cost V 6 bases and J 1 base, with 18 bases left between them. The CDR3 has 16 residues. From germline, CDR1 is MDHEN and CDR2 SYDVKM. This receptor was taken from a human donor who had recovered from COVID-19. Sample: peripheral blood, taken after recovery from COVID-19. This rearrangement joins TRBV28 to TRBJ1-2; the D gene is possibly TRBD1 (6 bases). The CDR3 reads CASSPGGQLINYGYTF. CDR3 coding DNA: TGTGCCAGCAGCCCTGGCGGACAGCTAATTAACTATGGCTACACCTTC.